These 4 T cell receptor beta chains originate from one sample sequenced in a study of shared clonotypes between healthy human individuals. The assay was immunoSEQ multiplex PCR, and TCRdb's table has in-frame clones only and misses some. Here the sample spans hundreds of thousands of clones, around 72% being singletons. Sequencing input: memory CD4+ T cells sorted from blood. As to subset: CD45RA-negative fraction. These receptors originate from a woman aged 30 to 39 in good health.

This clone was seen just once. V usage is TRBV6-6 and J usage is TRBJ2-7, with TRBD1 matching over 8 bases. The CDR3 is 15 amino acids. J gave up 7 bases and V 6 bases, and 14 bases lay outside the gene matches. CDR1 MNHNY and CDR2 SVGAGI come from the germline V gene (reference sequence). Here the CDR3 reads CASSQSSDRVGEQYF. In nucleotides, the CDR3 is TGTGCCAGCAGCCAATCGTCGGACAGGGTGGGTGAGCAGTACTTC.

This chain links TRBV11-2 with TRBJ2-7; no definite D call. Germline values: CDR1 SGHAT, CDR2 FQNNGV. Deletions cut 1 base from V and 9 bases from J, with 7 bases between. CDR3 length: 11 residues. CDR3 nucleotides: TGTGCCAGCAGCTTAGGTGTGACGCAGTACTTC. Amino acid sequence: CASSLGVTQYF.

Ten or more counts support this clone. This CDR3 is also generated by other DNA sequences in the sample. V is TRBV4-1 and J is TRBJ1-5; a weak D match, TRBD1 (6 bases). With 0 bases removed from V and 4 bases from J, the gap between germline ends came to 7 bases. From germline, CDR1 is MGHRA and CDR2 YSYEKL. CDR3 length equals 14 residues. The CDR3 DNA reads TGCGCCAGCAGCCAAGAGCAGGGGAATCAGCCCCAGCATTTT. The encoded protein is CASSQEQGNQPQHF.

The V gene is TRBV28, the J gene TRBJ1-2; 8 nucleotides match TRBD1. The CDR3 totals 14 residues. Germline trimming cut 4 bases from V and 6 bases from J; bases unmatched to any gene: 7. Germline V gene lookup returns CDR1 MDHEN and CDR2 SYDVKM. DNA of the CDR3: TGTGCCAGCAGTTCGGCCGGACAGGGTGATGGCTACACCTTC. Its protein product is CASSSAGQGDGYTF.